The sequence of this TCR beta chain was determined in a study of molecular identifiers for immune sequencing clone quantification. Notes on this clonotype: This may come from a read error, since a much larger clone is one base off. It is likely a read error, because the conserved phenylalanine at the end of the CDR3 is missing.

TCRdb ran MiXCR on the PCR reads and lists one entry per CDR3 protein. The sample holds about 330,000 distinct CDR3 sequences, roughly 24% seen once. The germline V gene has CDR1 SQVTM and CDR2 ANQGSEA. This CDR3 has 15 residues. Deletions cut 3 bases from V and 5 bases from J, with 18 bases between. The sequencing sample was made of naive CD8+ T cells from blood, with Jurkat cell RNA spiked in. Subset specified: FACS-sorted CD8+CD4-CCR7+CD45RA+ naive T cells. The sequence was collected from a human donor in good health. Some libraries in this study had Jurkat cell RNA spiked in. The gene calls are TRBV29-1 and TRBJ2-3, with a tentative D call TRBD2 (6 bases). The CDR3 DNA reads as TGCAGCGTTGATCTGTTCCACGAGGAGGGAGATACGCAGTATTTA. It encodes CSVDLFHEEGDTQYL.